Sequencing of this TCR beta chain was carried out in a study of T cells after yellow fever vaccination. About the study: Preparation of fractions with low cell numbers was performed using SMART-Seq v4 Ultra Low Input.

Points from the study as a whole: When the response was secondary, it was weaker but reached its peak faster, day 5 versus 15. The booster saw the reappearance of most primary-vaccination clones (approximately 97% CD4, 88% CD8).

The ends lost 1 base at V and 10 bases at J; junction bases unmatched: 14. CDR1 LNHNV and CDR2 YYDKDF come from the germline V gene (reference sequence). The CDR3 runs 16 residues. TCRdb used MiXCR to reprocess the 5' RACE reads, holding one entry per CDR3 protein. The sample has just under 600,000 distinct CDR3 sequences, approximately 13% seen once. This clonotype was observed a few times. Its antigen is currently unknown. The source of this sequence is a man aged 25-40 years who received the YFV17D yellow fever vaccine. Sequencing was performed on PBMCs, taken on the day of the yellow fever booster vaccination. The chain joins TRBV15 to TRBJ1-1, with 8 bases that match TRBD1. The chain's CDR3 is CATSRALDRVVRVAFF. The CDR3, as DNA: TGTGCCACCAGCAGAGCCCTGGACAGGGTTGTTAGGGTAGCTTTCTTT.